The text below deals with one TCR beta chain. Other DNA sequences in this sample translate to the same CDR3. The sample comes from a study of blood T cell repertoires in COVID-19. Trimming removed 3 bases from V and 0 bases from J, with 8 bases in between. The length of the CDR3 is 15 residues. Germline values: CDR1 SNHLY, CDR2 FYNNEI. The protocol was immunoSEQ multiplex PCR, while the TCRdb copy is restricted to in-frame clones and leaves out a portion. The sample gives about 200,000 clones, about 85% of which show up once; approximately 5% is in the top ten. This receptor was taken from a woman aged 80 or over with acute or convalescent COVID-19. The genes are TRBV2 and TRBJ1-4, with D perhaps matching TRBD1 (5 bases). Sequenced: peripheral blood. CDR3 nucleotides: TGTGCCAGCAGTGAGACGGGGGCAACTAATGAAAAACTGTTTTTT. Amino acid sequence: CASSETGATNEKLFF.